This section outlines one TCR beta chain sequence together with its context. Its antigen remains unidentified. Trimming stripped 0 bases from V and 3 bases from J, with 8 bases between. The CDR3 runs to 14 residues. The germline V gene encodes CDR1 LGHNA and CDR2 YNFKEQ. Each sample's TCRB immunosequencing used roughly 500 nanograms of biopsy DNA. Repertoires were generated with immunoSEQ multiplex PCR, while TCRdb's copy carries only in-frame clones and drops some. The sample contains under 20,000 clones, 83% of which appear only once. The data belong to a study of T cell repertoires in ileal Crohn's disease. Broader study findings: Sorted CD8 T cells held more high-frequency clones than CD4. All patients with clonality above 26.8% had endoscopic recurrence.

Included were adult ileal or ileocolonic Crohn's patients indicated for ileocolonic resection. The sample taken for sequencing was ileal tissue. This clonotype originated in an adult with Crohn's disease. The rearrangement uses TRBV4-2 and TRBJ1-1; D gene uncertain. CDR3 DNA: TGTGCCAGCAGCCAAGATTTTCGGGACACTGAAGCTTTCTTT. Its protein is CASSQDFRDTEAFF.